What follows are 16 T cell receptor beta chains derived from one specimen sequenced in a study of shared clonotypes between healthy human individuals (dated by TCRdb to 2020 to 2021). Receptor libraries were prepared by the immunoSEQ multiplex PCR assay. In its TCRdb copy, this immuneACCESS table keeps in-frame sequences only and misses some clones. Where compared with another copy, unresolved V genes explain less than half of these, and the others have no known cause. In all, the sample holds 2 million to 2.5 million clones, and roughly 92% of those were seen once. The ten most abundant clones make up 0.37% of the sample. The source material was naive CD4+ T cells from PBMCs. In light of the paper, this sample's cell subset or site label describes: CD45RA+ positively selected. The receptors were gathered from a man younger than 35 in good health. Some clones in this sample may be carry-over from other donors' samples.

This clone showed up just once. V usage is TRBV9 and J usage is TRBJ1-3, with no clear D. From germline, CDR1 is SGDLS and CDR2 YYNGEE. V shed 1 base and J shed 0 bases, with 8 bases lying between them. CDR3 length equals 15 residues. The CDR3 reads CASSVSSISGNTIYF. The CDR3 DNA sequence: TGTGCCAGCAGCGTAAGCTCCATCTCTGGAAACACCATATATTTT.

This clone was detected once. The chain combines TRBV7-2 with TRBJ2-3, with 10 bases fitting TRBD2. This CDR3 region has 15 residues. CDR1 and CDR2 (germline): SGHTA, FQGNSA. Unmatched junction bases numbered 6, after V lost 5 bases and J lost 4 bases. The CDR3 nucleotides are TGTGCCAGCAGCGCCGAGCGGGAGGGCGCAGATACGCAGTATTTT. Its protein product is CASSAEREGADTQYF.

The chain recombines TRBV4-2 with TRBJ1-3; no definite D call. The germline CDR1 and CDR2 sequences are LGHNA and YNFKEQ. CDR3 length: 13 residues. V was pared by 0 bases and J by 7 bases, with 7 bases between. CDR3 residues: CASSQDTGNTIYF. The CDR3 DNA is TGTGCCAGCAGCCAAGACACGGGGAACACCATATATTTT.

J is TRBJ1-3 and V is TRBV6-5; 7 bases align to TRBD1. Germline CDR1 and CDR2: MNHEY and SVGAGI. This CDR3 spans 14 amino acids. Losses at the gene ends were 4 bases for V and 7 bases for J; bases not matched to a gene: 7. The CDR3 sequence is CASSSGQLRNTIYF. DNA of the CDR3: TGTGCCAGCAGTTCGGGACAGCTCAGGAACACCATATATTTT.

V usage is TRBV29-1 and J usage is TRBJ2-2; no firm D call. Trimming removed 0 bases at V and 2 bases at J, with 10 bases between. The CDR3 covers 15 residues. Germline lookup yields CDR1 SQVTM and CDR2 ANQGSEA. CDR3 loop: CSVEDLTLNTGELFF. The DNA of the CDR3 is TGCAGCGTTGAAGATCTTACACTTAACACCGGGGAGCTGTTTTTT.

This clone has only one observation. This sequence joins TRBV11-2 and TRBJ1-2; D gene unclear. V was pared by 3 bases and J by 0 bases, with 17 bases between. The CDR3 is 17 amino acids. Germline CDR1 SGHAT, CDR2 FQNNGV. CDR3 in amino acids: CASSLAGWRATNYGYTF. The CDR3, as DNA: TGTGCCAGCAGCTTGGCGGGATGGCGGGCGACTAACTATGGCTACACCTTC.

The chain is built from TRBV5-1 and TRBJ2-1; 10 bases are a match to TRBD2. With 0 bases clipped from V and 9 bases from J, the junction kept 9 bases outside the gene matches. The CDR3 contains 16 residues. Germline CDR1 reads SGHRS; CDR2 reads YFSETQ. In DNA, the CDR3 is TGCGCCAGCAGCTTGGCCGGGACTAGCGCGAGGAGTGAGCAGTTCTTC. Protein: CASSLAGTSARSEQFF. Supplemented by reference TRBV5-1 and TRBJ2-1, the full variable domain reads KAGVTQTPRYLIKTRGQQVTLSCSPISGHRSVSWYQQTPGQGLQFLFEYFSETQRNKGNFPGRFSGRQFSNSRSEMNVSTLELGDSALYLCASSLAGTSARSEQFFGPGTRLTVL.

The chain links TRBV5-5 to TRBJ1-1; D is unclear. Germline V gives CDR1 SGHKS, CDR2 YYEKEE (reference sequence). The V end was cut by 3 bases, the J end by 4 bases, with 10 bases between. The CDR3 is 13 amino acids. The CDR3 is CASSYTTGTEAFF. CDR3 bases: TGTGCCAGCAGCTACACCACGGGCACTGAAGCTTTCTTT.

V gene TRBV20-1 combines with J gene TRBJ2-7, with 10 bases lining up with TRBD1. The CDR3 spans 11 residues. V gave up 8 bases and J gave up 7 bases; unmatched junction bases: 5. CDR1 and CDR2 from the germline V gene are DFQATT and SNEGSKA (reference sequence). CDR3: CSKGTGDEQYF. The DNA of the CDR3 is TGCAGTAAGGGGACAGGGGATGAGCAGTACTTC.

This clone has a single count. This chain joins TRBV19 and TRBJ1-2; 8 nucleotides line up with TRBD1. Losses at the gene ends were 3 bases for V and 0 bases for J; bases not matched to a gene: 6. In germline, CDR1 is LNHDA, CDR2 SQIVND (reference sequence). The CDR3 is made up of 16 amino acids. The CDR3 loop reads CASSMTGTGSNYGYTF. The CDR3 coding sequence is TGTGCCAGTAGTATGACCGGGACAGGTTCTAACTATGGCTACACCTTC.

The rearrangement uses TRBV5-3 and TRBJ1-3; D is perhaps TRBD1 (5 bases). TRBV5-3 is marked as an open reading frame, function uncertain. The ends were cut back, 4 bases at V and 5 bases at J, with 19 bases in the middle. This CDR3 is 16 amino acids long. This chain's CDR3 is CARSDLRGSFRNTIYF. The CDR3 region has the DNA TGTGCCAGAAGCGATCTCCGGGGGTCATTTCGAAACACCATATATTTT.

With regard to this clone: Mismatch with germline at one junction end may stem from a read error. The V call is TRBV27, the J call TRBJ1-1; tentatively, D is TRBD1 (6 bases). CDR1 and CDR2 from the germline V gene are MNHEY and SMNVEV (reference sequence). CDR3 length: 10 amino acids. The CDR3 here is CASTPGEGFF. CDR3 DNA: TGTGCCAGCACACCAGGGGAAGGTTTCTTT.

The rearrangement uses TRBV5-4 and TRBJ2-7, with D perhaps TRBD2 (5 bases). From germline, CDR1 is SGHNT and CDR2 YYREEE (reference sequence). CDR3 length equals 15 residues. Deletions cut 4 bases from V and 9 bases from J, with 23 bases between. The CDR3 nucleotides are TGTGCCAGCAGCAGGGAAATGCGGCAGCCAGCGGCGCAGTACTTC. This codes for CASSREMRQPAAQYF.

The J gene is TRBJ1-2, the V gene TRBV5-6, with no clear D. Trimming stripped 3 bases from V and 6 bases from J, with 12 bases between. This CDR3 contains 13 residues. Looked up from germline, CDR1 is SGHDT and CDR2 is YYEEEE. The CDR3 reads CASSSGVWDGYTF. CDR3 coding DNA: TGTGCCAGCAGCTCCGGGGTGTGGGATGGCTACACCTTC.

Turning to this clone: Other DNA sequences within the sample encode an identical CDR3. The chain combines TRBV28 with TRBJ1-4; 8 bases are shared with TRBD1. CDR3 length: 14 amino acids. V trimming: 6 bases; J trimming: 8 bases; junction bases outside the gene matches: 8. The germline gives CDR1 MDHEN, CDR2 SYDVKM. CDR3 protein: CASSFDRGREKLFF. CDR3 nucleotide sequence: TGTGCCAGCAGCTTCGACAGGGGACGGGAAAAACTGTTTTTT.

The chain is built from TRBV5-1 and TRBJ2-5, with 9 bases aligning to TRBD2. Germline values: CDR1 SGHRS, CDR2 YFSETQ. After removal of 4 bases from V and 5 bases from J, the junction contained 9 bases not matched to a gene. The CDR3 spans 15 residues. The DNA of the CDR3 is TGCGCCAGCAGCAATAGCGGGAGTTCAGGGGAGACCCAGTACTTC. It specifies CASSNSGSSGETQYF. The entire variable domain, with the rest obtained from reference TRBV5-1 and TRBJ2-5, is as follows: KAGVTQTPRYLIKTRGQQVTLSCSPISGHRSVSWYQQTPGQGLQFLFEYFSETQRNKGNFPGRFSGRQFSNSRSEMNVSTLELGDSALYLCASSNSGSSGETQYFGPGTRLLVL.